Following are 10 T cell receptor beta chains from one sample sequenced in a study of blood T cell repertoires in COVID-19. Profiled with immunoSEQ multiplex PCR; TCRdb holds only in-frame clones, not every one. In the table there are 140,000 to 150,000 clones, around 82% of which are singletons. The sample consisted of peripheral blood. All receptors derive from a human donor in a cohort sampled during active COVID-19.

The chain links TRBV27 to TRBJ1-2; the match to TRBD1 covers 9 bases. This CDR3 spans 16 amino acids. Trimming cost V 2 bases and J 3 bases; bases outside gene matches: 7. The germline V gene has CDR1 MNHEY and CDR2 SMNVEV (reference sequence). CDR3 DNA sequence: TGTGCCAGCAGTTTACAAGCCGGGACAGGGTACTATGGCTACACCTTC. Its translation: CASSLQAGTGYYGYTF.

This rearrangement joins TRBV11-3 to TRBJ1-6; D is uncertain. V lost 2 bases to trimming and J lost 0 bases, with 8 bases between them. Looked up from germline, CDR1 is SGHNT and CDR2 is YENEEA. The CDR3 length is 16 residues. CDR3 loop: CASSLSGSSYNSPLHF. CDR3 DNA sequence: TGTGCCAGCAGCTTATCCGGGAGCTCCTATAATTCACCCCTCCACTTT.

The chain recombines TRBV11-3 with TRBJ2-6; 8 bases align to TRBD1. The length of the CDR3 is 17 residues. Germline V gives CDR1 SGHNT, CDR2 YENEEA. Trimming removed 1 base from V and 3 bases from J; junction bases left unmatched: 5. CDR3 protein: CASSLGSGGYGANVLTF. The CDR3 DNA is TGTGCCAGCAGCTTAGGCTCAGGGGGCTATGGGGCCAACGTCCTGACTTTC.

V gene TRBV6-5 combines with J gene TRBJ2-2; 9 bases are a match to TRBD2. The CDR3 extends over 15 amino acids. Germline V gene lookup returns CDR1 MNHEY and CDR2 SVGAGI. Trimming cost V 6 bases and J 3 bases; bases outside gene matches: 5. The CDR3 nucleotides are TGTGCCAGCAGCGGCGGGGGGGTGTACACCGGGGAGCTGTTTTTT. Amino acid sequence: CASSGGGVYTGELFF.

The chain uses TRBV5-1 and TRBJ1-1; the match to TRBD1 covers 7 bases. Germline CDR1 reads SGHRS; CDR2 reads YFSETQ. The CDR3 has 13 residues. With V trimmed by 2 bases and J by 5 bases, 3 bases remained unmatched. CDR3 nucleotide sequence: TGCGCCAGCAGCTTCAACAGGGGAACTGAAGCTTTCTTT. Its protein is CASSFNRGTEAFF.

This clone came up a few times. The chain uses TRBV7-3 and TRBJ2-2; 7 nucleotides agree with TRBD2. The CDR3 is 14 amino acids. V lost 2 bases, J lost 4 bases, and 1 base stayed unmatched. Germline lookup yields CDR1 SGHTA and CDR2 FQGTGA. The CDR3, as DNA: TGTGCCAGCAGCTTAGCGGGAGTCACCGGGGAGCTGTTTTTT. Protein: CASSLAGVTGELFF. The entire variable domain, with the rest obtained from reference TRBV7-3 and TRBJ2-2, is as follows: GAGVSQTPSNKVTEKGKYVELRCDPISGHTALYWYRQSLGQGPEFLIYFQGTGAADDSGLPNDRFFAVRPEGSVSTLKIQRTERGDSAVYLCASSLAGVTGELFFGEGSRLTVL.

The chain combines TRBV7-2 with TRBJ1-2; 7 bases map to TRBD1. Germline V gene lookup returns CDR1 SGHTA and CDR2 FQGNSA. V lost 4 bases, J lost 2 bases, and 4 bases stayed unmatched. The CDR3 runs to 14 residues. DNA of the CDR3: TGTGCCAGCAGCTCGGCGACAGGGAACTATGGCTACACCTTC. This gives the protein CASSSATGNYGYTF.

This clone is a singleton in its sample. The chain uses TRBV7-6 and TRBJ2-5; tentative D call: TRBD2 (5 bases). Trimming removed 1 base from V and 5 bases from J, with 8 bases in between. The CDR3 extends over 13 amino acids. Germline values: CDR1 SGHVS, CDR2 FNYEAQ. As DNA, the CDR3 is TGTGCCAGCAGCTTAGGGGAGCTGGAGACCCAGTACTTC. This sequence encodes CASSLGELETQYF.

V usage is TRBV5-1 and J usage is TRBJ1-6, with 9 bases identical to TRBD1. The V segment lost 4 bases and the J segment 7 bases; nucleotides outside the gene matches: 3. Looked up from germline, CDR1 is SGHRS and CDR2 is YFSETQ. The CDR3 extends over 14 amino acids. In DNA form, the CDR3 reads TGCGCCAGCAGCGGGGGGACAGGGAATTCACCCCTCCACTTT. This translates into CASSGGTGNSPLHF.

The CDR3 sequence: CASSVDRVPYGYTF. CDR3 bases: TGTGCCAGCAGCGTGGACAGGGTACCCTATGGCTACACCTTC. The chain couples TRBV9 to TRBJ1-2; TRBD1 aligns across 8 bases. The CDR3 sequence is 14 residues long. Per the germline V gene, CDR1 is SGDLS and CDR2 is YYNGEE. The trim removed 2 bases at V and 4 bases at J, leaving 4 bases unmatched.